This T cell receptor (beta chain) was documented in a study of cytomegalovirus exposure and HLA in healthy donors (dated by TCRdb to about 2017). About the full investigation: An earlier analysis of several hundred of the donors reported about 290 Gb of sequence data and roughly 100 million unique TCR beta sequences from 150 million to 200 million T cells. Donor age, sex, ethnicity and CMV serostatus were compiled together with the repertoire data. Rather than drawing on any new phenotypic data, the later analysis identified candidate immune exposures from TCR beta sequences and the way those sequences occurred across donors. The study combined high-throughput TCR immunosequencing, statistical association of individual TCRs with disease status, and machine learning to predict cytomegalovirus infection status. The aim of the study was to test whether cataloging public T cell receptors could identify signatures of past pathogen exposure. An earlier analysis of several hundred of the donors used high-throughput TCR beta sequencing to judge whether each TCR beta V gene segment behaved as functional or pseudogenic. HLA typing included class I and class II loci at four-digit resolution. Across approximately 400 genotyped donors of the cohort, an average of about 240,000 unique TCR beta nucleotide sequences per donor were sequenced, and roughly 20% of those sequences were non-productive. The number of typed donors differed by locus: 629-630 for A, B, C, DRB1 and DQB1; 500 to 550 for DQA1; 606 for DPA1; and 400 to 480 for DPB1. A later genetic analysis used genome-wide SNP genotypes for about 60% of the 666 donors, treating that subset as a discovery cohort. All discovery cohort repertoires had been generated using a single sequencing platform. Besides the first cohort of roughly 700 subjects, a separate validation cohort made up of 95 to 150 different subjects was used. A later analysis re-examined previously published TCR beta repertoires from more than 550 donors and added high-resolution HLA genotyping to investigate patterns of TCR occurrence. The genetic ancestry cluster associated with self-reported Caucasian donors included 81% of the approximately 400 genotyped donors. Using immunosequencing, the study profiled T cell repertoires from 666 subjects and related those repertoires to cytomegalovirus serostatus. Roughly 5 DR-DQ haplotypes were handled as single units for association and clustering because linkage in the cohort was strong. An early release covering 500 to 750 HLA-typed donors comprised roughly 300 gigabases of sequencing data and tens of millions of unique TCR sequences.

Broader findings and caveats from the paper: Cytomegalovirus status was reported to be diagnosed by the classifier with high specificity and sensitivity in both the original and validation cohorts. In a later analysis, the rate of TCR association differed among HLA loci, with DRB1 alleles having the most associated TCRs and HLA-C alleles having the fewest. A group of highly shared sequence variants was considered likely to be a technical artifact of the sequencing pipeline. While some public TCRs were present in many individuals, most TCR sequences turned up only very rarely across donors. Presence/absence analyses assumed roughly uniform sequencing depth across donors, an assumption that may not hold. Because counts were too low, more than 15 rarely observed V segments, including chromosome 9 orphons, were excluded from the earlier analysis of around 640 of the donors. Because some donors lacked HLA typing at each locus, the association tests relied only on the typed subset. Linkage disequilibrium might explain the correlated functional status among segregating V segments, but an unknown experimental factor could not be excluded. A later analysis reported that several top co-occurrence clusters appeared linked to parvovirus B19, influenza, CMV and Epstein-Barr virus. A further reported finding was that TCR beta sequences accurately predicted the HLA-A and HLA-B alleles for most subjects in the first cohort. According to a later analysis, most CMV-associated TCR beta chains appeared to be HLA-restricted, and the HLA associations seemed to be driven largely by CMV exposure. V-gene and J-gene trimming of TCR beta chains was associated with a missense DCLRE1C variant in a later genetic analysis, and the association was replicated in an independent cohort. For the cohort, immune exposure information was limited to CMV serostatus. Assigning TCR associations to individual alleles was difficult when HLA alleles, especially DR and DQ, strongly co-occurred. A total of fewer than 200 TCR beta chains were listed by the study as associated with cytomegalovirus. According to a later genetic analysis, donors in an Asian-associated ancestry cluster had fewer N-insertions in productive TCRs than the roughly 700-donor mean. In an earlier analysis of more than 500 of the donors, most TCR beta V segments appeared in productive rearrangements about 87% or about 30% of the time, broadly matching IMGT annotations. Some IMGT-functional V segments, including TRBV6-2 and TRBV6-3, could not be told apart with the 87-base-pair reads, so those segments were excluded. A later analysis found that HLA-associated TCR beta chains were more clonally expanded and had lower generation probabilities than equally common non-associated chains. It was suggested by the authors that the approach could potentially be generalized to other disease states and immunological phenotypes. Only TCR beta chains were sequenced in this cohort, and the absence of alpha or paired-chain data limited detectable features. A few of the identified cytomegalovirus-associated TCR beta chains were confirmed in vitro to be specific for cytomegalovirus antigens. In a later analysis, some 17,000 TCR beta sequences were associated with specific HLA alleles at a false discovery rate of 0.05.

The cohort was made up of several hundred healthy bone marrow donors. Cohort members were all nominally healthy when sampled, although unrecorded immune exposures were likely present. The donor was CMV seronegative and was included in the group of several hundred seronegative cohort members. Every donor gave a peripheral blood sample, and the peripheral blood mononuclear cells from that sample were used for TCR beta sequencing. The Qiagen DNeasy Blood Extraction Kit was used to extract genomic DNA from the blood cell samples. The receptor library was made with the immunoSEQ multiplex PCR assay. For the multiplex PCR, a mixture combining 60 forward primers for TCR Vbeta segments and 13 reverse primers for TCR Jbeta segments was used. Amplification of the CDR3 region of rearranged TCR beta genes was performed with a multiplex PCR assay on genomic DNA. Amplified TCR beta libraries were sequenced as 87-base-pair reads on the Illumina HiSeq System. Concerning the study's data processing: In a later analysis, 77 million or so unique TCR beta chains were counted across the roughly 670 repertoires, and some 10 million of these chains were shared by at least two donors. Raw reads were error-corrected and collapsed into unique sequences by a nearest-neighbor algorithm in which closely related sequences were merged to remove PCR and sequencing errors. Alignment of CDR3 sequences to IMGT reference sequences was used to assign V, D and J gene segments. Each retained sequence needed at least a six-nucleotide match to both a V gene segment and a J gene segment. A rearrangement counted as productive if the CDR3 had no stop codons and remained in frame with V and J, and every other rearrangement counted as non-productive. CDR3 was defined according to IMGT convention as the region running from the second conserved V-encoded cysteine to the conserved J-encoded phenylalanine. The earlier analysis of about 530 of the donors excluded any sequence lacking an unambiguous match to a single V gene segment. An earlier analysis of 450 to 650 of the donors called V segments functional above 56.7% productive rearrangements and segregating when the between-donor standard deviation exceeded 5%. To diagnose cytomegalovirus status from the catalog of TCR beta chain sequences, a statistical classification framework was built. V and J gene assignment, in a later analysis, came from comparing TCR nucleotide sequences with IMGT/GENE-DB human TR gene sequences. Using the TCRdist pipeline, a later analysis assigned CDR3 sequences along with most-parsimonious VDJ recombination scenarios. In a later analysis, every TCR beta chain was defined by the combination of its CDR3 amino acid sequence and its V-gene family, and reads without a unique V-gene family were dropped. As a way to deal with suspected cross-contamination and a sequencing artifact, a later analysis dropped roughly 620 nucleotide sequences that were highly shared and had low generation probability. In a later analysis, a clonal expansion index for each public chain was calculated from normalized within-repertoire ranks of inferred template counts. In a later analysis, generation probabilities were computed with a VDJ recombination model fitted to out-of-frame rearrangements, and the resulting probabilities were checked against IGoR. In a later analysis, hypergeometric tests were used to score TCR-TCR, TCR-HLA and TCR-CMV co-occurrence, with a repertoire-size bias correction applied to TCR pairs. A later analysis estimated false discovery rates by permuting HLA or CMV assignments 20 times. In a later analysis, co-occurring TCRs were grouped using DBSCAN, with TCRdist sequence similarity added in when clustering inside HLA-allele-positive subsets. Repertoires with fewer than 30,000 or more than 120,000 public chains were left out of co-occurrence clustering, as were several repertoires with anomalous nucleotide sharing. TCRdb limited this immuneACCESS table to in-frame rearrangements with V and J called. A share of clones is missing; checked studies link under half to unresolved V genes, and the rest is unexplained. V, J and clone size reflect that table, while D and trimming were determined from the DNA. This sample is represented by under 95,000 clones; roughly 75% of them were singletons. The ten largest clones take up 0.85% to 1.3% of the sample.

V sheds 3 bases and J sheds 1 base, leaving 13 bases between their ends. Spanning cysteine to phenylalanine, the CDR3 consists of 16 amino acids. Only the CDR3 DNA is retained, 48 bases long and in frame from the first base. Taken from the germline V gene, the CDR1 and CDR2 loops are KGHSH and LQKENI. On this clone: No cognate antigen has been identified for it. Per-nucleotide qualities are absent, and no much larger clonotype sits a single base away.

This TCR was sampled from a male donor in good health and CMV-seronegative. This receptor chain uses TRBV18 and TRBJ1-3; the D gene is not confidently resolved. Sequencing was done on a sample of PBMCs. For the CDR3, the sequence is CASSPYGGRSGNTIYF. The bases read TGTGCCAGCTCACCCTACGGTGGTCGATCTGGAAACACCATATATTTT.